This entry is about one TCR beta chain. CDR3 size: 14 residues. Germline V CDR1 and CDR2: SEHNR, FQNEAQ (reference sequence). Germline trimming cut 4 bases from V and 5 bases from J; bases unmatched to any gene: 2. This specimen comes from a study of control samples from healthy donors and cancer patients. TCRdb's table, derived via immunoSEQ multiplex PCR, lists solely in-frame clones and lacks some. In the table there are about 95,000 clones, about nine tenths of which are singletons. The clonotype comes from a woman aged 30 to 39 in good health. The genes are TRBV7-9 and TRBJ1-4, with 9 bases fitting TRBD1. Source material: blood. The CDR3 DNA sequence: TGTGCCAGCAGCTCGGGACAGGGAAATGAAAAACTGTTTTTT. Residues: CASSSGQGNEKLFF.